Reported below is one T cell receptor (beta chain). As yet, its antigen is unknown. The data are from a study of T cell responses to AZD1222 COVID-19 vaccine. Measured with immunoSEQ multiplex PCR; TCRdb has only the in-frame clones, and not every one. The repertoire holds over 95,000 clones, with approximately 89% as singletons. Study observations and caveats: Across spike, vaccine-associated CD4 TCRs were found, dominant at 160-218 and 743-854. Among AZD1222 vaccinees, only six or seven were seropositive at baseline.

Germline CDR1 MNHEY, CDR2 SVGEGT. The CDR3 sequence is 16 residues long. Unmatched junction bases numbered 2, after V lost 2 bases and J lost 4 bases. The origin of this receptor is an adult who received the AZD1222 COVID-19 vaccine. This specimen was peripheral blood, taken 28 days after the second AZD1222 dose. The genes are TRBV6-2 or TRBV6-3 and TRBJ2-2; 12 bases line up with TRBD2. CDR3 coding DNA: TGTGCCAGCAGTTACCAACTAGCGGGGGGCACCGGGGAGCTGTTTTTT. Its translation is CASSYQLAGGTGELFF.